The rows below give T cell receptor beta chains drawn from one sample of a study of Graves' ophthalmopathy and Graves' hyperthyroidism. One entry per CDR3 protein, called by TCRdb with MiXCR from the multiplex PCR reads. The sample has over 500,000 distinct CDR3 sequences, 22% seen once; the top ten hold around 7%. What was sequenced was peripheral blood. The receptor source for this set is a woman aged 18-29 years with stable Graves' hyperthyroidism. Some clones in this sample may be carry-over from other donors' samples. CDR3s leave out the opening cysteine and the closing phenylalanine or tryptophan. Rows give clone size only sometimes, using once, few, many, or a class for an expanded clone.

TRBV7-8	TRBJ2-7	many	ASSLEMGGLFTYEQY
TRBV6-5	TRBJ2-7	many	ASSYSGGVSYEQY
TRBV19	TRBJ2-2	many	ASSTRDRTNTGELF
TRBV20-1	TRBJ1-1	few	SATIRAIEAF
TRBV7-2	TRBJ1-1	many	ASSIEFGNTEAF
TRBV20-1	TRBJ2-7	many	SARDLGQGAHEQY
TRBV7-8	TRBJ1-5	-	ASSLSGPRQGQPQH
TRBV11-2	TRBJ2-7	few	ASSLRGGLSLYEQY
TRBV28	TRBJ1-2	many	ASSPGDRVRGYGYT
TRBV2	TRBJ1-5	many	ASSGQIGQPQH
TRBV30	TRBJ1-6	-	AWSAMEADNSPLH
TRBV7-3	TRBJ2-5	many	ASSPPDQETQY
TRBV12-3/TRBV12-4	TRBJ2-5	-	ASSLLRQVQETQY
TRBV20-1	TRBJ1-2	-	SASRRADYGYT
TRBV15	TRBJ2-2	few	ATSRDLSTYEAGELF
TRBV24-1	TRBJ2-5	many	ATSDILGNQETQY
TRBV28	TRBJ1-1	many	ASSSALEAF
TRBV12-3/TRBV12-4	TRBJ1-1	many	ASSLTSGNTEAF
TRBV12-5	TRBJ1-2	many	ASGSTTGNYGYT
TRBV5-1	TRBJ2-7	few	ASSLEPGLSISYEQY
TRBV11-2	TRBJ2-7	-	ASSLDLTSGSRYEQY
TRBV4-1	TRBJ1-1	few	ASSHNVNTEAF
TRBV6-5	TRBJ2-5	many	ASSYTGSQETQY
TRBV12-3/TRBV12-4	TRBJ2-7	many	ASSLADRTYEQY
TRBV15	TRBJ1-1	-	ATSISPNMNTEAF
TRBV20-1	TRBJ2-7	many	SAIADSDEQY
TRBV6-2/TRBV6-3	TRBJ1-2	many	ASRRTGEAYGYT
TRBV28	TRBJ2-7	-	ASSGTENSYEQY
TRBV20-1	TRBJ1-2	many	SALTQNYGYT
TRBV4-1	TRBJ1-5	many	ASSPGTGWQPQH
TRBV12-3/TRBV12-4	TRBJ1-2	many	ASSLGQGKRT
TRBV29-1	TRBJ2-2	many	SVAGQDLSGELF
TRBV11-1	TRBJ2-2	many	ASGGWRGRTGELF
TRBV20-1	TRBJ1-1	many	SALLDRNTEAF
TRBV12-3/TRBV12-4	TRBJ2-2	many	ASSSSFQGNTGELF
TRBV29-1	TRBJ2-6	many	SVRGSGANVLT
TRBV6-2/TRBV6-3	TRBJ1-5	-	ASSPGTGDTLSNQPQH
TRBV24-1	TRBJ1-5	many	ATSPCESCESGAPLNQPQH
TRBV6-2/TRBV6-3	TRBJ2-7	-	ASSYNAGYEQY
TRBV19	TRBJ1-2	many	ASSIILVNGEETPNYGYT
TRBV11-1	TRBJ1-2	many	ASSWTGGDGYT
TRBV12-3/TRBV12-4	TRBJ2-7	few	ASSFYPSGGTYEQY
TRBV4-1	TRBJ1-6	few	ASSQDSRGLYYNSPLH
TRBV5-1	TRBJ1-1	many	ASSLVGGEAF
TRBV5-1	TRBJ1-1	many	ASSFRDRGEAF
TRBV6-1	TRBJ1-5	few	ASSDALSAPNQPQH
TRBV6-1	TRBJ2-5	many	ASSEWRGLQETQY
TRBV28	TRBJ2-5	many	ASSFYRGQQETQY
TRBV19	TRBJ1-1	many	ASSRDRGNTEAF
TRBV11-2	TRBJ2-6	-	ASSLLTAGANVLT
TRBV6-4	TRBJ2-2	many	ASSQKGTGELF
TRBV6-5	TRBJ2-7	many	ASSSRGKSSYEQY
TRBV28	TRBJ1-5	-	ASFGLPGQPQH
TRBV6-5	TRBJ1-6	-	ASSYTRGGRKYSPLH
TRBV6-1	TRBJ2-5	many	ASSERTEETQY
TRBV5-1	TRBJ2-7	many	ASSLAQDLYEQY
TRBV6-1	TRBJ1-5	many	ASSRQGGSNQPQH
TRBV6-4	TRBJ1-2	-	ASSDGRRRGYT
TRBV20-1	TRBJ1-1	-	SARYPYSQAF